The 26 T cell receptor beta chains presented below share a single source sample, sequenced in a study of cytomegalovirus exposure and HLA in healthy donors. The PCR contained 60 Vbeta and 13 Jbeta primers. Repertoires were generated with immunoSEQ multiplex PCR, while TCRdb's copy carries only in-frame clones and drops some. This table has around 100,000 clones, just under 85% appearing once. Sample: PBMCs. The receptors originated from a woman aged 18-29 years in good health and CMV-seropositive.

The V and J genes are TRBV5-1 and TRBJ2-2; D is perhaps TRBD2 (6 bases). The V gene lost 0 bases and the J gene lost 7 bases, with 13 bases spanning the gap. CDR3 length: 15 amino acids. Germline V gene sequence: CDR1 SGHRS, CDR2 YFSETQ. The CDR3 coding sequence is TGCGCCAGCAGCTTGGCAAGGGCGGGGAACGGGGAGCTGTTTTTT. Amino acid sequence: CASSLARAGNGELFF.

The V call is TRBV7-8, the J call TRBJ2-3, with TRBD2 identical over 12 bases. The CDR3 spans 16 residues. V lost 1 base, J lost 4 bases, and 3 bases stayed unmatched. The germline gives CDR1 SGHVS, CDR2 FQNEAQ. CDR3 DNA: TGTGCCAGCAGCTTAGGACTAGCGGGAGTACCAGATACGCAGTATTTT. Protein sequence: CASSLGLAGVPDTQYF.

The rearrangement links TRBV27 to TRBJ2-7; 7 nucleotides align to TRBD1. Germline loops: CDR1 MNHEY, CDR2 SMNVEV (reference sequence). V trimming: 5 bases; J trimming: 4 bases; junction bases outside the gene matches: 8. The CDR3 loop spans 14 amino acids. CDR3 sequence: CASSPQGLWYEQYF. As DNA, the CDR3 is TGTGCCAGCAGTCCACAGGGGCTGTGGTACGAGCAGTACTTC.

The chain uses TRBV7-6 and TRBJ2-5, with a possible D match to TRBD1 (6 bases). The V gene's germline CDR1 is SGHVS and CDR2 FNYEAQ. This CDR3 is built from 13 residues. Between the trimmed V and J ends, which lost 0 bases and 4 bases, there was a span of 6 bases. Written as DNA, the CDR3 is TGTGCCAGCAGCTTAGCAGGGGGAGAGACCCAGTACTTC. Residues: CASSLAGGETQYF.

This clone appeared once. The chain links TRBV5-4 to TRBJ2-5; possibly TRBD2 for D (5 bases). This CDR3 has 14 amino acids. Germline CDR1 is SGHNT and CDR2 is YYREEE (reference sequence). Trimming shortened V by 4 bases and J by 4 bases, and 14 bases separated the two germline ends. Here the CDR3 reads CASSPVVLGETQYF. The DNA of the CDR3 is TGTGCCAGCAGCCCGGTCGTACTAGGAGAGACCCAGTACTTC.

The chain carries TRBV7-9 and TRBJ2-2; D is ambiguous. The CDR3 spans 14 residues. Germline assignment: CDR1 SEHNR and CDR2 FQNEAQ (reference sequence). Trimming cost V 3 bases and J 3 bases, with 8 bases left between them. The CDR3 sequence: CASSLVRDTGELFF. The CDR3 bases are TGTGCCAGCAGCTTGGTTAGAGACACCGGGGAGCTGTTTTTT.

This chain connects TRBV7-9 to TRBJ2-5; weak D call: TRBD1 (7 bases). Trimming took 4 bases from V and 7 from J, leaving 13 bases between them. The germline V gene has CDR1 SEHNR and CDR2 FQNEAQ (reference sequence). The CDR3 loop spans 13 amino acids. The CDR3 protein is CASSYGTAGTQYF. DNA for the CDR3: TGTGCCAGCAGCTACGGGACAGCGGGGACCCAGTACTTC.

This rearrangement joins TRBV7-6 to TRBJ2-5; TRBD1 agrees at 10 bases. The V gene end was trimmed by 5 bases and the J gene end by 4 bases; junction bases not matched to a gene: 4. The CDR3 spans 14 residues. Germline V lookup: CDR1 SGHVS, CDR2 FNYEAQ. In DNA form, the CDR3 reads TGTGCCAGCAGCCTTAGACAGGGGGCAGAGACCCAGTACTTC. This codes for CASSLRQGAETQYF.

The J gene is TRBJ1-2, the V gene TRBV29-1; tentative D call: TRBD1 (5 bases). The CDR3 runs 14 residues. Germline CDR1 reads SQVTM; CDR2 reads ANQGSEA. V was trimmed by 2 bases and J by 3 bases, leaving 13 bases between them. CDR3 DNA sequence: TGCAGCGTTGAACGTGTCCGGGGGGACTATGGCTACACCTTC. Translation gives CSVERVRGDYGYTF.

The V call is TRBV25-1, the J call TRBJ2-1; 7 positions match TRBD2. CDR1 MGHDK and CDR2 SYGVNS come from the germline V gene. V lost 5 bases, J lost 0 bases, and 1 base stayed unmatched. The CDR3 is 14 residues long. CDR3 in DNA: TGTGCCAGCAGTCCGGGAGGCTCCTACAATGAGCAGTTCTTC. It codes for CASSPGGSYNEQFF.

This clone was counted between two and nine times. The chain combines TRBV6-5 with TRBJ1-1; 11 bases are a match to TRBD1. Per the germline V gene, CDR1 is MNHEY and CDR2 is SVGAGI. V dropped 4 bases and J dropped 4; count of bases not matched to a gene: 8. This CDR3 contains 16 residues. CDR3 residues: CASSFGTGGMSTEAFF. The CDR3 DNA reads TGTGCCAGCAGTTTCGGGACAGGGGGGATGAGCACTGAAGCTTTCTTT.

V is TRBV5-1 and J is TRBJ2-7; possibly TRBD1 for D (6 bases). With 4 bases removed from V and 4 bases from J, the gap between germline ends came to 18 bases. CDR1 SGHRS and CDR2 YFSETQ come from the germline V gene. The CDR3 extends over 15 amino acids. The chain's CDR3 is CASSPSSGQQYEQYF. CDR3 bases: TGCGCCAGCAGCCCCTCGAGCGGACAGCAGTACGAGCAGTACTTC.

The chain uses TRBV4-2 and TRBJ2-5; tentative D call: TRBD1 (5 bases). The CDR3 loop spans 15 amino acids. V lost 0 bases and J 5 bases, leaving 13 bases between the germline ends. The germline CDR1 and CDR2 sequences are LGHNA and YNFKEQ. CDR3 sequence reads: CASSQEARQGETQYF. The CDR3 DNA is TGTGCCAGCAGCCAAGAAGCTCGGCAGGGTGAGACCCAGTACTTC.

V usage is TRBV15 and J usage is TRBJ2-1; 7 bases align to TRBD1. Per germline, CDR1 LNHNV and CDR2 YYDKDF (reference sequence). J lost 6 bases, V lost 5 bases, and 7 bases had no gene match. This CDR3 contains 14 residues. CDR3 nucleotides: TGTGCCACCAGCGAGGGACAGATTACCAATGAGCAGTTCTTC. Encoded protein: CATSEGQITNEQFF.

The genes are TRBV19 and TRBJ1-1; D gene unclear. CDR3 length: 16 residues. V lost 4 bases to trimming and J lost 0 bases, with 15 bases between them. In germline, CDR1 is LNHDA, CDR2 SQIVND (reference sequence). The CDR3 DNA is TGTGCCAGTAGTACCTTGGCGGGAATAATGAACACTGAAGCTTTCTTT. Amino acid sequence: CASSTLAGIMNTEAFF.

The chain couples TRBV2 to TRBJ1-3, with unresolved D. This CDR3 contains 16 residues. CDR1 is SNHLY and CDR2 is FYNNEI in the germline V gene. Trimming took off 2 bases at V and 0 bases at J, with 11 bases between the two ends. CDR3 in amino acids: CASSEYLVNSGNTIYF. The CDR3 DNA reads TGTGCCAGCAGTGAATATTTAGTAAACTCTGGAAACACCATATATTTT.

The chain combines TRBV7-8 with TRBJ1-5; D may be TRBD1 (5 bases). The germline V and J ends were trimmed by 5 bases and 0 bases, with 14 bases remaining between them. Germline CDR1 is SGHVS and CDR2 is FQNEAQ. There are 16 residues in the CDR3. For the CDR3, the DNA is TGTGCCAGCAGCGCCAGCAGGGCCTATAGCAATCAGCCCCAGCATTTT. This sequence encodes CASSASRAYSNQPQHF.

The chain has TRBV15 and TRBJ2-7; D is perhaps TRBD2 (6 bases). V lost 1 base and J lost 3, with 16 bases in between. Per the germline V gene, CDR1 is LNHNV and CDR2 is YYDKDF (reference sequence). The CDR3 length is 16 residues. The CDR3 region has the DNA TGTGCCACCAGCAGAGCAAGGGCTAGCGCCAGCTACGAGCAGTACTTC. Amino acids: CATSRARASASYEQYF. The full variable domain, in which reference TRBV15 and TRBJ2-7 provide the parts outside the CDR3, is DAMVIQNPRYQVTQFGKPVTLSCSQTLNHNVMYWYQQKSSQAPKLLFHYYDKDFNNEADTPDNFQSRRPNTSFCFLDIRSPGLGDTAMYLCATSRARASASYEQYFGPGTRLTVT.

This chain uses TRBV9 with TRBJ2-1, with a tentative D call TRBD1 (6 bases). CDR1 is SGDLS, CDR2 YYNGEE, per germline. V was trimmed by 0 bases and J by 9 bases, leaving 13 bases between them. CDR3 size: 14 residues. The CDR3 sequence is CASSVVVQGLEQFF. The CDR3 DNA is TGTGCCAGCAGCGTAGTGGTCCAGGGGCTTGAGCAGTTCTTC.

The chain is built from TRBV9 and TRBJ2-6; D gene uncertain. The ends were cut back, 0 bases at V and 1 base at J, with 17 bases in the middle. The CDR3 has 19 amino acids. Germline V gene data show CDR1 as SGDLS and CDR2 as YYNGEE. The CDR3 reads CASSVDAGIIGSGANVLTF. The CDR3 DNA reads as TGTGCCAGCAGCGTAGACGCAGGAATTATTGGTTCTGGGGCCAACGTCCTGACTTTC.

V usage is TRBV18 and J usage is TRBJ2-7, with D maybe TRBD2 (5 bases). The ends were cut back, 4 bases at V and 2 bases at J, with 12 bases in the middle. This CDR3 contains 14 residues. Germline values: CDR1 KGHSH, CDR2 LQKENI. The CDR3 here is CASSLTGVAYEQYF. The CDR3 DNA reads TGTGCCAGCTCACTTACCGGGGTGGCCTACGAGCAGTACTTC.

DNA of the CDR3: TGTGCCAGCAGTTTAGGGACAGGGGTCACCGGGGAGCTGTTTTTT. Its translation: CASSLGTGVTGELFF. This chain connects TRBV28 to TRBJ2-2; the match to TRBD1 covers 10 bases. V trimming: 2 bases; J trimming: 4 bases; junction bases outside the gene matches: 1. The CDR3 sequence is 15 residues long. CDR1 MDHEN and CDR2 SYDVKM come from the germline V gene. Based on the CDR3 plus reference TRBV28 and TRBJ2-2, the full variable domain is DVKVTQSSRYLVKRTGEKVFLECVQDMDHENMFWYRQDPGLGLRLIYFSYDVKMKEKGDIPEGYSVSREKKERFSLILESASTNQTSMYLCASSLGTGVTGELFFGEGSRLTVL.

This chain links TRBV18 with TRBJ2-6, with no clear D. Germline V gene lookup returns CDR1 KGHSH and CDR2 LQKENI. Trimming pared 2 bases from V and 2 bases from J, leaving 13 bases between. This CDR3 spans 17 amino acids. Written as DNA, the CDR3 is TGTGCCAGCTCACCATACAGTCGCTCCCCTGGGGCCAACGTCCTGACTTTC. The encoded protein is CASSPYSRSPGANVLTF.

V and J are TRBV9 and TRBJ1-3; D is uncertain. Germline CDR1 is SGDLS and CDR2 is YYNGEE. The CDR3 extends over 14 amino acids. V dropped 0 bases and J dropped 4 bases, with 8 bases sitting between them. The CDR3 is CASSVGGQGNTIYF. CDR3 nucleotides: TGTGCCAGCAGCGTAGGAGGGCAAGGAAACACCATATATTTT.

The J gene is TRBJ1-2, the V gene TRBV5-4; D is possibly TRBD1 (5 bases). V lost 4 bases and J lost 6, with 10 bases in between. The germline gives CDR1 SGHNT, CDR2 YYREEE (reference sequence). This CDR3 contains 12 residues. The CDR3 DNA reads TGTGCCAGCAGCCCGGGAGGGGATGGCTACACCTTC. Encoded protein: CASSPGGDGYTF. The variable domain in full, completed from reference TRBV5-4 and TRBJ1-2, reads ETGVTQSPTHLIKTRGQQVTLRCSSQSGHNTVSWYQQALGQGPQFIFQYYREEENGRGNFPPRFSGLQFPNYSSELNVNALELDDSALYLCASSPGGDGYTFGSGTRLTVV.

The rearrangement uses TRBV13 and TRBJ2-1; perhaps TRBD2 as D (6 bases). Trimming shortened V by 5 bases and J by 5 bases, and 16 bases separated the two germline ends. CDR1 and CDR2 (germline): PRHDT, FYEKMQ (reference sequence). The CDR3 length is 15 residues. In DNA form, the CDR3 reads TGTGCCAGCAGCGATCCGGGAACGGGGGACAATGAGCAGTTCTTC. Translated, it gives CASSDPGTGDNEQFF.